One TCR beta chain is described in this entry. Its antigen is still unknown. Per-base quality was not reported, and no clone a single base away is much larger than it. Collaborating institutions collected whole blood in K2EDTA tubes following their own protocols. Collaborator samples were shipped for TCRbeta analysis as frozen whole blood, isolated PBMCs, or DNA extracted from either sample type. TCRbeta CDR3 regions were amplified from genomic DNA by means of the immunoSEQ Assay, a bias-controlled multiplex PCR. The authors' pipeline ran thus. Within the assay, amplification of reference gene primers was used to estimate how many nucleated cells each sample contained. To quantify the absolute abundance of each unique TCRbeta CDR3 rearrangement, sequence reads were collapsed and filtered. For each sample, productive Simpson clonality was calculated as the square root of Simpson's diversity index over productive rearrangements. In TCRdb, the immuneACCESS table is reduced to in-frame sequences with V and J assigned. These tables do not hold every clone; where another copy was compared, an unresolved V gene accounts for under half, and the others remain unexplained. Clonal size and the V and J genes are those of that table, whereas D and trimming came from the DNA. Recorded for this sample are more than 65,000 clones; 87% of them occurred a single time. The top ten constitute approximately 7% of the sample.

The sample belongs to a study of blood T cell repertoires in COVID-19 (dated by TCRdb to about 2020). Study-wide context: Samples covering the acute and convalescent phases of COVID-19 were provided by collaborators in the United States, Italy and Spain. The material from the prospective study consisted of cDNA or gDNA derived from T cells, B-cell-depleted T cells, or PBMCs. Subjects who had been exposed to COVID-19, were actively infected with it, or had recovered from it provided the deeply sampled blood TCRbeta repertoires that made up the dataset. The repertoires were released in a freely available public database meant as a resource for research on the immune response to SARS-CoV-2. The samples were drawn from two sources: the first 160 participants of the ongoing ImmuneRACE study, and over 1,000 subjects contributed by 6 global collaborators. The sample metadata nearly always contained a de-identified subject ID, COVID-19 status, age in years and sex. Where available, HLA class I and class II types were taken from metadata supplied by the sample provider and were not determined by assay-based typing.

The study at large found these results: The quantity of clinical and demographic metadata differed by source and by participant and was supplied without curation.

The sequencing sample was made of peripheral blood. The sequence came from a man between 50 and 59 years old with active COVID-19.

The CDR3 loop reads CASSPNRGNSPLHF. The nucleotide sequence reads as follows: TGTGCCAGCAGCCCAAACAGGGGAAATTCACCCCTCCACTTT. The chain uses TRBV7-8 and TRBJ1-6; a stretch of 7 junction bases matches TRBD1. Germline trimming amounts to 5 bases on V and 7 bases on J, with 5 as the count of junction bases outside the gene matches. Reading the germline V gene gives CDR1 SGHVS and CDR2 FQNEAQ. The CDR3 numbers 14 residues from cysteine through phenylalanine. Solely the CDR3 DNA is kept, with 42 bases framed from the first base.